Below, 24 T cell receptor beta chains from the same sample are listed, as sequenced in a study of blood T cell repertoires in COVID-19. Profiling relied on immunoSEQ multiplex PCR, and the TCRdb table lists in-frame clones only, not all of them. The sample has about 160,000 clones, roughly 87% seen once. Source material: peripheral blood. Receptors were obtained from a woman in her fifties or sixties with active or convalescent COVID-19.

This rearrangement joins TRBV5-4 to TRBJ1-1; 8 positions match TRBD1. The CDR3 extends over 15 amino acids. Per germline, CDR1 SGHNT and CDR2 YYREEE (reference sequence). Losses at the gene ends were 0 bases for V and 3 bases for J; bases not matched to a gene: 4. CDR3 residues: CASSLGDRTYTEAFF. The CDR3 bases are TGTGCCAGCAGCTTGGGGGACAGGACGTACACTGAAGCTTTCTTT.

The chain employs TRBV9 and TRBJ2-5; 8 bases map to TRBD2. This CDR3 is built from 16 residues. V trimming: 0 bases; J trimming: 5 bases; junction bases outside the gene matches: 9. Germline CDR1 is SGDLS and CDR2 is YYNGEE. This CDR3 is CASSVGVIAGLETQYF. The CDR3, as DNA: TGTGCCAGCAGCGTAGGTGTAATAGCGGGGTTGGAGACCCAGTACTTC.

This chain connects TRBV3-1 (or the pseudogene TRBV3-2) to TRBJ1-1; maybe TRBD1 (6 bases). Per the germline V gene, CDR1 is LGHDT and CDR2 is YNNKEL (reference sequence). This CDR3 has 11 residues. With 2 bases removed from V and 10 bases from J, the gap between germline ends came to 8 bases. CDR3 amino acids: CASSQQGIAFF. The DNA for the CDR3 is TGTGCCAGCAGCCAACAGGGGATAGCTTTCTTT.

V and J are TRBV19 and TRBJ1-5; D is perhaps TRBD1 (5 bases). V dropped 6 bases and J dropped 2 bases, with 14 bases sitting between them. Germline V gene lookup returns CDR1 LNHDA and CDR2 SQIVND (reference sequence). The CDR3 covers 15 residues. CDR3 sequence reads: CASSWGSTGNQPQHF. Written as DNA, the CDR3 is TGTGCCAGTAGCTGGGGCTCAACCGGCAATCAGCCCCAGCATTTT.

The chain joins TRBV3-1 (or the pseudogene TRBV3-2) to TRBJ1-1, with D perhaps TRBD1 (6 bases). Germline-derived CDR1 and CDR2 are LGHDT and YNNKEL (reference sequence). The CDR3 is 12 amino acids. V dropped 4 bases and J dropped 10 bases, with 13 bases sitting between them. CDR3 sequence (DNA): TGTGCCAGCAGCCGCATACAGGGCTTAGCTTTCTTT. Its translation is CASSRIQGLAFF.

V gene TRBV6-2 or TRBV6-3 combines with J gene TRBJ1-1, with D perhaps TRBD1 (6 bases). This CDR3 contains 16 residues. The V and J ends lost 2 bases and 7 bases respectively, with 20 bases between them. Germline V gene lookup returns CDR1 MNHEY and CDR2 SVGEGT. CDR3 protein: CASSYPPGGDRVEAFF. The CDR3 coding sequence is TGTGCCAGCAGTTACCCACCGGGGGGCGATCGGGTTGAAGCTTTCTTT.

This chain links TRBV7-9 with TRBJ2-2; a possible D gene is TRBD2 (7 bases). V was trimmed by 1 base and J by 0 bases, leaving 18 bases between them. CDR3 size: 19 residues. Germline-derived CDR1 and CDR2 are SEHNR and FQNEAQ (reference sequence). CDR3 DNA sequence: TGTGCCAGCAGCTTAGAGAGGGGGAGGGACCCTGCGAACACCGGGGAGCTGTTTTTT. Amino acid sequence: CASSLERGRDPANTGELFF.

V is TRBV4-3 and J is TRBJ1-3, with TRBD1 matching 8 bases. Germline CDR1 and CDR2: LGHNA and YSLEER. The V segment lost 4 bases and the J segment 2 bases; nucleotides outside the gene matches: 4. The CDR3 is 15 amino acids. The CDR3 DNA reads TGCGCCAGCAGCCCCGACAGGGGAACTGGAAACACCATATATTTT. Its protein is CASSPDRGTGNTIYF.

V and J are TRBV4-3 and TRBJ1-6; 8 nucleotides line up with TRBD1. This CDR3 region has 18 residues. Per the germline V gene, CDR1 is LGHNA and CDR2 is YSLEER. V gave up 7 bases and J gave up 7 bases; unmatched junction bases: 18. For the CDR3, the DNA is TGCGCCAGCATCCCTAGGGACAGGTCATCGATCTACAATTCACCCCTCCACTTT. Its protein product is CASIPRDRSSIYNSPLHF.

V usage is TRBV6-5 and J usage is TRBJ1-5; no clear D gene. V lost 8 bases, J lost 6 bases, and 11 bases lay in between. The CDR3 runs to 12 residues. From germline, CDR1 is MNHEY and CDR2 SVGAGI. The CDR3 is CASHEPSQPQHF. The CDR3 DNA follows: TGTGCCAGCCACGAACCTAGTCAGCCCCAGCATTTT.

The rearrangement links TRBV10-3 to TRBJ1-1; tentatively, D is TRBD1 (5 bases). Germline values: CDR1 ENHRY, CDR2 SYGVKD. This CDR3 contains 15 residues. The V end lost 0 bases, the J end lost 1 base, and 9 bases lay between the germline ends. DNA of the CDR3: TGTGCCATCAGTGAGTCCCTAACAGGGAACACTGAAGCTTTCTTT. This translates into CAISESLTGNTEAFF.

This sequence joins TRBV30 and TRBJ2-2, with 12 bases aligning to TRBD2. The V gene's germline CDR1 is GTSNPN and CDR2 SVGIG (reference sequence). This CDR3 has 14 amino acids. J gave up 7 bases and V 7 bases, and 7 bases lay outside the gene matches. The CDR3 protein is CAFSSGGAGGELFF. The CDR3 DNA reads TGTGCCTTTTCTAGCGGGGGGGCCGGCGGGGAGCTGTTTTTT.

The V call is TRBV7-2, the J call TRBJ2-7, with TRBD1 as a possible D gene (6 bases). Germline CDR1 and CDR2: SGHTA and FQGNSA. Trimming cost V 1 base and J 0 bases, with 7 bases left between them. This CDR3 contains 14 residues. Here the CDR3 reads CASSLGGGSYEQYF. CDR3 coding DNA: TGTGCCAGCAGCTTAGGAGGGGGCTCCTACGAGCAGTACTTC.

The chain links TRBV19 to TRBJ1-3; possible D gene TRBD1, 6 bases. In germline, CDR1 is LNHDA, CDR2 SQIVND (reference sequence). The CDR3 covers 13 residues. The V end lost 10 bases, the J end lost 4 bases, and 14 bases lay between the germline ends. The CDR3 is CAMGAGGGNTIYF. CDR3 sequence (DNA): TGTGCCATGGGGGCAGGCGGGGGAAACACCATATATTTT.

The chain recombines TRBV14 with TRBJ2-3; D is undetermined. This CDR3 has 12 residues. Germline V CDR1 and CDR2: SGHDN, FVKESK. V lost 4 bases to trimming and J lost 4 bases, with 6 bases between them. The CDR3: CASSPSSDTQYF. CDR3 coding DNA: TGTGCCAGCAGCCCCTCTTCAGATACGCAGTATTTT.

V gene TRBV6-5 combines with J gene TRBJ1-5; 9 bases are shared with TRBD1. Per germline, CDR1 MNHEY and CDR2 SVGAGI. With V trimmed by 6 bases and J by 3 bases, 6 bases remained unmatched. There are 15 residues in the CDR3. The CDR3 here is CASSAGTGNNQPQHF. The CDR3 nucleotides are TGTGCCAGCAGCGCCGGGACAGGGAACAATCAGCCCCAGCATTTT.

This clone was detected once. The chain recombines TRBV29-1 with TRBJ1-1; D may be TRBD1 (6 bases). The CDR3 has 12 amino acids. The germline V and J ends were trimmed by 7 bases and 3 bases, with 12 bases remaining between them. Per germline, CDR1 SQVTM and CDR2 ANQGSEA. The CDR3 region has the DNA TGCAGCGCCCGGGGGGCAGACACTGAAGCTTTCTTT. It specifies CSARGADTEAFF.

The V gene is TRBV7-8, the J gene TRBJ2-7; D gene unclear. CDR1 is SGHVS and CDR2 is FQNEAQ in the germline V gene. The CDR3 contains 14 residues. V gave up 5 bases and J gave up 0 bases, with 11 bases separating them. The CDR3 protein is CASSAWPSSYEQYF. The CDR3 DNA is TGTGCCAGCAGCGCCTGGCCTTCCTCCTACGAGCAGTACTTC.

The rearrangement uses TRBV6-2 or TRBV6-3 and TRBJ1-2; no firm D call. Looked up from germline, CDR1 is MNHEY and CDR2 is SVGEGT. The length of the CDR3 is 13 residues. Trimming took off 6 bases at V and 8 bases at J, with 16 bases between the two ends. This CDR3 is CASSFMRGEGYTF. The CDR3 DNA sequence: TGTGCCAGCAGCTTCATGCGGGGTGAGGGCTACACCTTC.

This chain connects TRBV7-2 to TRBJ2-1, with a possible D match to TRBD1 (5 bases). The CDR3 totals 15 residues. Germline V CDR1 and CDR2: SGHTA, FQGNSA. V lost 5 bases, J lost 2 bases, and 13 bases lay in between. In DNA form, the CDR3 reads TGTGCCAGCAGCCCCTTAAAGGGGCCCTACAATGAGCAGTTCTTC. This sequence encodes CASSPLKGPYNEQFF.

This chain joins TRBV2 and TRBJ1-4; D is possibly TRBD1 (5 bases). V shed 7 bases and J shed 8 bases, with 17 bases lying between them. Germline CDR1 reads SNHLY; CDR2 reads FYNNEI. The length of the CDR3 is 14 residues. CDR3 bases: TGTGCCAGCAACCTACAAAGACAGTCGGAAAAACTGTTTTTT. As protein: CASNLQRQSEKLFF.

The chain couples TRBV18 to TRBJ2-7, with 11 bases that match TRBD1. The CDR3 length is 15 residues. Germline CDR1 is KGHSH and CDR2 is LQKENI. V gave up 3 bases and J gave up 3 bases; unmatched junction bases: 4. CDR3 amino acids: CASSPTGTGGYEQYF. The CDR3 DNA is TGTGCCAGCTCACCTACCGGGACAGGGGGCTACGAGCAGTACTTC.

The rearrangement links TRBV4-1 to TRBJ2-1, with a weak D call TRBD1 (6 bases). Germline V lookup: CDR1 MGHRA, CDR2 YSYEKL. The CDR3 is made up of 15 amino acids. V lost 0 bases and J 12 bases, leaving 18 bases between the germline ends. This CDR3 reads CASSQDGRGKTAQFF. The CDR3 bases are TGCGCCAGCAGCCAAGATGGTAGGGGGAAAACCGCGCAGTTCTTC.

The V gene is TRBV6-6, the J gene TRBJ2-7, with TRBD1 identical over 8 bases. This CDR3 contains 16 residues. Germline V gives CDR1 MNHNY, CDR2 SVGAGI (reference sequence). V dropped 5 bases and J dropped 3; count of bases not matched to a gene: 12. The DNA for the CDR3 is TGTGCCAGCAGTACGAGACAGGGGAACTCCCTCTACGAGCAGTACTTC. The encoded protein is CASSTRQGNSLYEQYF.